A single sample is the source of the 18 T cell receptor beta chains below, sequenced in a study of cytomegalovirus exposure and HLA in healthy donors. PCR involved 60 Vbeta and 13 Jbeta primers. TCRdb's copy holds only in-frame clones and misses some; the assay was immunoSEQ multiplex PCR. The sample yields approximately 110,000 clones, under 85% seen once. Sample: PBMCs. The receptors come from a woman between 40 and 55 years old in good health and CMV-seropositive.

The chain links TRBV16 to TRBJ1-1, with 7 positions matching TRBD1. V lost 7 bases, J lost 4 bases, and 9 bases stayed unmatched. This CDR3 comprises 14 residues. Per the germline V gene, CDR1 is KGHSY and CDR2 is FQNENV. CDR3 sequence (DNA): TGTGCCAGCAACCGGGACAGCCTATCCACTGAAGCTTTCTTT. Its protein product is CASNRDSLSTEAFF.

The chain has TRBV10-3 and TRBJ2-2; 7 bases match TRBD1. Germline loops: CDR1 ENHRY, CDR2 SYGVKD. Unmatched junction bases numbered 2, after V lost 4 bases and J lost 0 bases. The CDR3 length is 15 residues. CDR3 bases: TGTGCCATCAGTGGGGACAGCTCGAACACCGGGGAGCTGTTTTTT. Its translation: CAISGDSSNTGELFF.

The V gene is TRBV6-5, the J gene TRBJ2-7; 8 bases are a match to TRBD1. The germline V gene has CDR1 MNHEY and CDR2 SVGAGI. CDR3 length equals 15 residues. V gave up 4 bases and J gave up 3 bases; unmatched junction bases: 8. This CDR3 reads CASSLGSGGVYEQYF. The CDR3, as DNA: TGTGCCAGCAGTTTAGGGTCAGGGGGCGTCTACGAGCAGTACTTC.

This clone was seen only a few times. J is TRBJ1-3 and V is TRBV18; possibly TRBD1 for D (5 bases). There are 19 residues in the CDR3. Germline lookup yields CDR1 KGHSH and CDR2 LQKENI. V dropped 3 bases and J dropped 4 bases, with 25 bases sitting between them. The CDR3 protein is CASSPLRGANLGGGNTIYF. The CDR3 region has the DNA TGTGCCAGCTCACCTCTCCGGGGCGCGAATCTCGGAGGGGGAAACACCATATATTTT.

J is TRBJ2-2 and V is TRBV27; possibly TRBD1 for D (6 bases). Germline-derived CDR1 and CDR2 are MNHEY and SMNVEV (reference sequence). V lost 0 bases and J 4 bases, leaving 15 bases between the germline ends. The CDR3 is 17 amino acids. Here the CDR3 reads CASSLSEGGSGTGELFF. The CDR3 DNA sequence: TGTGCCAGCAGTTTATCAGAAGGGGGAAGCGGCACCGGGGAGCTGTTTTTT.

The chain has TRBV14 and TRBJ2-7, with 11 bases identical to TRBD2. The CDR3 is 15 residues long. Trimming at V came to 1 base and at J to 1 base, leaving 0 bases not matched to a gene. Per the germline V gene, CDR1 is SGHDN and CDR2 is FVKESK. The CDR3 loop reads CASSQGLAGSYEQYF. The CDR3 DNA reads TGTGCCAGCAGCCAAGGACTAGCGGGGTCCTACGAGCAGTACTTC. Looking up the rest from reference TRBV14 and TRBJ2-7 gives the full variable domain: EAGVTQFPSHSVIEKGQTVTLRCDPISGHDNLYWYRRVMGKEIKFLLHFVKESKQDESGMPNNRFLAERTGGTYSTLKVQPAELEDSGVYFCASSQGLAGSYEQYFGPGTRLTVT.

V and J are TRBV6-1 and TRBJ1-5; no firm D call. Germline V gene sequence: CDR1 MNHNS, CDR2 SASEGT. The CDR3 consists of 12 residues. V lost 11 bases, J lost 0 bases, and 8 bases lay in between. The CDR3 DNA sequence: TGTGCCGGCGGGTTTAGCAATCAGCCCCAGCATTTT. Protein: CAGGFSNQPQHF.

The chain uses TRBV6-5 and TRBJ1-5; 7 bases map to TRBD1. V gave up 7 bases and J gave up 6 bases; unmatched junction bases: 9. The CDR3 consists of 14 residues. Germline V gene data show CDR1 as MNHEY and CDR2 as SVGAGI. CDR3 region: CASTEGGAGQPQHF. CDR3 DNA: TGTGCCAGCACCGAAGGGGGCGCGGGTCAGCCCCAGCATTTT.

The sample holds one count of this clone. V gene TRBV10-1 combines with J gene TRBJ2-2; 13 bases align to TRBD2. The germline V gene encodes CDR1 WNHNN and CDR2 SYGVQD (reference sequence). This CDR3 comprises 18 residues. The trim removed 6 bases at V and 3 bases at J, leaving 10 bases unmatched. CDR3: CASSGGLAGVVDTGELFF. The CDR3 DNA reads TGCGCCAGCAGCGGAGGACTAGCGGGAGTGGTGGACACCGGGGAGCTGTTTTTT.

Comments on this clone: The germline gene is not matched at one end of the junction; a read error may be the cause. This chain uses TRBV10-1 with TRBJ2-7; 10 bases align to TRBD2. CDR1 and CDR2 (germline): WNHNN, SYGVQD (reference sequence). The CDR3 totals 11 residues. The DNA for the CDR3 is TGCGCCAGCAGTGTTCCCCAGCGGGGGGGTTTC. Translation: CASSVPQRGGF.

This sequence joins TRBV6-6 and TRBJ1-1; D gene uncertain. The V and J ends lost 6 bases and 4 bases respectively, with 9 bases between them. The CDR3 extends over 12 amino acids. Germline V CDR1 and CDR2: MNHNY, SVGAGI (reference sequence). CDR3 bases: TGTGCCAGCAGAGTCGAGAGCACTGAAGCTTTCTTT. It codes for CASRVESTEAFF.

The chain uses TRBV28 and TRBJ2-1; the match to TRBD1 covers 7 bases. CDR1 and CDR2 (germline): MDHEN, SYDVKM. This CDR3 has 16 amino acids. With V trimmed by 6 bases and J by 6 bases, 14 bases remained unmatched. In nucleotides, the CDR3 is TGTGCCAGCAGCCGTACCCCGACAGGGATAATCAATGAGCAGTTCTTC. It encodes CASSRTPTGIINEQFF.

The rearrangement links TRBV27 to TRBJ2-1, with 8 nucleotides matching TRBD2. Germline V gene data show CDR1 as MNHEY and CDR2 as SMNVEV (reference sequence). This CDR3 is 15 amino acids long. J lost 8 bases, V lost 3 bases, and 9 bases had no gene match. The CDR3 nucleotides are TGTGCCAGCAGTTTTTTAGCGGGGTTGGGGGATGAGCAGTTCTTC. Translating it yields CASSFLAGLGDEQFF.

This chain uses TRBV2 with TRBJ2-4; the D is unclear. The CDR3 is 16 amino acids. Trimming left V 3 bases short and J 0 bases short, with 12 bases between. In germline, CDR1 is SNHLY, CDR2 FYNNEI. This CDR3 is CASSEGMSLAKNIQYF. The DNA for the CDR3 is TGTGCCAGCAGTGAGGGCATGTCACTAGCCAAAAACATTCAGTACTTC.

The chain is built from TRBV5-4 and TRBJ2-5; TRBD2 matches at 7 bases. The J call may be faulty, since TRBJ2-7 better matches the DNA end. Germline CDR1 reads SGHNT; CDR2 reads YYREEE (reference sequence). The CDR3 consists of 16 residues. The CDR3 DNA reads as TGTGCCAGCAGACCCCAACGGGCGGGGGAGACGGACGAGCAGTACTTC. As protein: CASRPQRAGETDEQYF.

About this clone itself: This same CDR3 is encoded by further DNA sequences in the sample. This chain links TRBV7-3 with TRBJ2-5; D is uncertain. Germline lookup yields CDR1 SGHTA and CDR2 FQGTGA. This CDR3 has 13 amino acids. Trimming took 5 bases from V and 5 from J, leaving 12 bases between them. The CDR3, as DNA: TGTGCCAGCAGCCGAGGTGGCTTGGAGACCCAGTACTTC. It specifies CASSRGGLETQYF.

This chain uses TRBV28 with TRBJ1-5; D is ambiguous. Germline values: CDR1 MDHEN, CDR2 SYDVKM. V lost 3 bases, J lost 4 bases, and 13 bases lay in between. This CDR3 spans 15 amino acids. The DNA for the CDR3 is TGTGCCAGCAGTTTGGCGGGGATTGGAAATCAGCCCCAGCATTTT. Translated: CASSLAGIGNQPQHF. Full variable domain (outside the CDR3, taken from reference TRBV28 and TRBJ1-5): DVKVTQSSRYLVKRTGEKVFLECVQDMDHENMFWYRQDPGLGLRLIYFSYDVKMKEKGDIPEGYSVSREKKERFSLILESASTNQTSMYLCASSLAGIGNQPQHFGDGTRLSIL.

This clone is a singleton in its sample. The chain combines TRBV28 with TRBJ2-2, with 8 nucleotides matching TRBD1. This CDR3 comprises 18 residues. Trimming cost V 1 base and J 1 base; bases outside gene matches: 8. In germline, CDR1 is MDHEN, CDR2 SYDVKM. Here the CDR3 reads CASSLLTRDRRNTGELFF. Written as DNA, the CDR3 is TGTGCCAGCAGTTTATTGACACGGGACAGGAGGAACACCGGGGAGCTGTTTTTT.